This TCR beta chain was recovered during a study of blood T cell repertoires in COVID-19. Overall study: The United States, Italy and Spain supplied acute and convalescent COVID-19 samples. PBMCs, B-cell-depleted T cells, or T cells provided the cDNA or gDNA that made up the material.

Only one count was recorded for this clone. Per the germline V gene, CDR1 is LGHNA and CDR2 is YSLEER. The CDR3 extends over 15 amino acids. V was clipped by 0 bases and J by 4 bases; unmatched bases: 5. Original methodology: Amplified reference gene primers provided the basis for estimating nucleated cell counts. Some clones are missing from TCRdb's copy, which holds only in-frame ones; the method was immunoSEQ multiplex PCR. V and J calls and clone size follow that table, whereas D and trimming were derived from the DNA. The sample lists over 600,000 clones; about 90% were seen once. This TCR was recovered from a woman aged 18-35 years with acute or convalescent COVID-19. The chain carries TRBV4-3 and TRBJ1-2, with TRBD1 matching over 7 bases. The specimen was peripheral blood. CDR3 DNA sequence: TGCGCCAGCAGCCAAGACCGACAGGGTGTCTATGGCTACACCTTC. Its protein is CASSQDRQGVYGYTF.